Each of the 25 T cell receptor beta chains below was sequenced from the same sample in a study of blood T cell repertoires in COVID-19. Method: immunoSEQ multiplex PCR; TCRdb's copy keeps in-frame clones and lacks some. The table shows hundreds of thousands of clones, with approximately 84% occurring only once. The sample comprised PBMCs or T cells enriched from blood (not recorded which). The receptors derive from a man aged 25 to 40 who had recovered from COVID-19.

This chain links TRBV7-9 with TRBJ1-5; D remains unclear. Germline V gives CDR1 SEHNR, CDR2 FQNEAQ (reference sequence). Trimming took off 5 bases at V and 0 bases at J, with 8 bases between the two ends. The CDR3 sequence is 14 residues long. CDR3 residues: CASSPPGSNQPQHF. Written as DNA, the CDR3 is TGTGCCAGCAGCCCACCCGGTAGCAATCAGCCCCAGCATTTT.

The chain combines TRBV15 with TRBJ2-3, with 8 bases lining up with TRBD2. Germline CDR1 and CDR2: LNHNV and YYDKDF (reference sequence). This CDR3 is built from 18 residues. V lost 0 bases and J lost 1; bases outside the gene matches: 9. CDR3 region: CATSRDRGGKKGTDTQYF. The CDR3 bases are TGTGCCACCAGCAGAGATCGGGGGGGGAAAAAGGGCACAGATACGCAGTATTTT.

The chain is built from TRBV21-1 and TRBJ1-1; the table's TRBD1 call for D was not verified on the DNA. TRBV21-1 is shown as a pseudogene. The CDR3 has 16 residues. The CDR3 DNA reads TGTGCCAGCAGTCTCAACCGGGACAGGGGGCCGACTGAAGCTTTCTTT. Amino acid sequence: CASSLNRDRGPTEAFF.

The count of this clone is one. The rearrangement joins TRBV3-1 (or the pseudogene TRBV3-2) to TRBJ2-3; tentatively, D is TRBD2 (5 bases). The CDR3 has 16 amino acids. V lost 0 bases and J lost 7, with 17 bases in between. In germline, CDR1 is LGHDT, CDR2 YNNKEL (reference sequence). The CDR3, as DNA: TGTGCCAGCAGCCAAGATCCCAGCGGACCTGTGTATACGCAGTATTTT. Its protein is CASSQDPSGPVYTQYF.

The genes are TRBV6-6 and TRBJ2-1; 13 bases are a match to TRBD2. Germline lookup yields CDR1 MNHNY and CDR2 SVGAGI (reference sequence). This CDR3 spans 14 amino acids. With V trimmed by 10 bases and J by 4 bases, 4 bases remained unmatched. The CDR3 bases are TGTGCCACCAAGGGACTAGCGGGGTACAATGAGCAGTTCTTC. Encoded protein: CATKGLAGYNEQFF.

The chain employs TRBV9 and TRBJ2-4; a possible D gene is TRBD2 (6 bases). The CDR3 has 16 amino acids. Germline V gives CDR1 SGDLS, CDR2 YYNGEE. The germline V and J ends were trimmed by 0 bases and 4 bases, with 14 bases remaining between them. This CDR3 is CASSVGGRTPKNIQYF. CDR3 nucleotide sequence: TGTGCCAGCAGCGTAGGTGGGAGGACACCAAAAAACATTCAGTACTTC.

The V call is TRBV5-6, the J call TRBJ2-3; 10 positions agree with TRBD1. Germline V gives CDR1 SGHDT, CDR2 YYEEEE. The CDR3 is 15 residues long. Trimming took 5 bases from V and 0 from J; bases not matched to a gene: 3. The CDR3 loop is CASSRQGASTDTQYF. The CDR3 DNA follows: TGTGCCAGCAGTAGACAGGGGGCTAGCACAGATACGCAGTATTTT.

This rearrangement joins TRBV4-1 to TRBJ1-1; possible D gene TRBD1, 6 bases. The germline V gene encodes CDR1 MGHRA and CDR2 YSYEKL. V lost 1 base to trimming and J lost 11 bases, with 17 bases between them. This CDR3 is 14 amino acids long. CDR3 DNA: TGCGCCAGCAGCCAAGTGGCATCAGGGGTAGATGCTTTCTTT. Residues: CASSQVASGVDAFF.

The chain joins TRBV6-1 to TRBJ1-2, with D unresolved. The V and J ends lost 2 bases and 3 bases respectively, with 10 bases between them. Germline CDR1 and CDR2: MNHNS and SASEGT. The CDR3 sequence is 14 residues long. CDR3 amino acids: CASSESGLHYGYTF. The CDR3, as DNA: TGTGCCAGCAGTGAAAGCGGCCTTCACTATGGCTACACCTTC.

V and J are TRBV24-1 and TRBJ2-1; TRBD2 agrees at 7 bases. CDR1 and CDR2 (germline): KGHDR, SFDVKD. This CDR3 has 14 residues. After removal of 7 bases from V and 0 bases from J, the junction contained 2 bases not matched to a gene. The CDR3 bases are TGTGCCACCAGGGGAGGGAGCTCCTACAATGAGCAGTTCTTC. Translation gives CATRGGSSYNEQFF.

The chain is built from TRBV4-1 and TRBJ2-3, with D maybe TRBD1 (6 bases). CDR1 is MGHRA, CDR2 YSYEKL, per germline. This CDR3 has 16 amino acids. The V end lost 4 bases, the J end lost 4 bases, and 18 bases lay between the germline ends. DNA of the CDR3: TGCGCCAGCAGCCCCCTCCCAGGGGTGATCGCAGATACGCAGTATTTT. Translated: CASSPLPGVIADTQYF.

The chain joins TRBV11-2 to TRBJ1-2, with 10 bases lining up with TRBD1. Germline V gene sequence: CDR1 SGHAT, CDR2 FQNNGV. V gave up 8 bases and J gave up 4 bases; unmatched junction bases: 10. The CDR3 extends over 15 amino acids. The CDR3 sequence: CASSPGQGVTYGYTF. The DNA of the CDR3 is TGTGCCAGCTCCCCCGGACAGGGGGTGACCTATGGCTACACCTTC.

This clone was seen a few times. The rearrangement joins TRBV2 to TRBJ2-3; D is perhaps TRBD2 (5 bases). Trimming took 1 base from V and 0 from J, leaving 8 bases between them. Germline lookup yields CDR1 SNHLY and CDR2 FYNNEI. The CDR3 sequence is 15 residues long. The CDR3 spells CASSEERVSTDTQYF. The CDR3 DNA follows: TGTGCCAGCAGTGAAGAGAGGGTTAGCACAGATACGCAGTATTTT. Supplemented by reference TRBV2 and TRBJ2-3, the full variable domain reads EPEVTQTPSHQVTQMGQEVILRCVPISNHLYFYWYRQILGQKVEFLVSFYNNEISEKSEIFDDQFSVERPDGSNFTLKIRSTKLEDSAMYFCASSEERVSTDTQYFGPGTRLTVL.

The chain combines TRBV3-1 (or the pseudogene TRBV3-2) with TRBJ1-1; no clear D gene. Trimming removed 4 bases from V and 5 bases from J, with 14 bases in between. This CDR3 is built from 14 residues. The V gene's germline CDR1 is LGHDT and CDR2 YNNKEL (reference sequence). CDR3 sequence: CASSLMQSRTEAFF. As DNA, the CDR3 is TGTGCCAGCAGCCTAATGCAATCGAGGACTGAAGCTTTCTTT.

The rearrangement uses TRBV3-1 (or the pseudogene TRBV3-2) and TRBJ2-7; D unclear. The CDR3 is made up of 12 amino acids. Trimming removed 1 base from V and 5 bases from J, with 6 bases in between. The V gene's germline CDR1 is LGHDT and CDR2 YNNKEL (reference sequence). The CDR3, as DNA: TGTGCCAGCAGCCAAGTTAGCCACGAGCAGTACTTC. This gives the protein CASSQVSHEQYF.

This sequence joins TRBV29-1 and TRBJ1-2, with D unclear. The CDR3 runs 12 residues. Trimming shortened V by 2 bases and J by 8 bases, and 12 bases separated the two germline ends. Germline CDR1 reads SQVTM; CDR2 reads ANQGSEA. This CDR3 reads CSVEQATLGYTF. The CDR3 nucleotides read TGCAGCGTTGAACAGGCGACGCTGGGCTACACCTTC.

This chain connects TRBV7-9 to TRBJ1-2; 7 bases line up with TRBD1. CDR1 and CDR2 (germline): SEHNR, FQNEAQ (reference sequence). The ends lost 5 bases at V and 4 bases at J; junction bases unmatched: 4. This CDR3 is 13 amino acids long. The CDR3 region has the DNA TGTGCCAGCAGCAGACAGGGCGGCTATGGCTACACCTTC. Its translation: CASSRQGGYGYTF.

This sequence joins TRBV28 and TRBJ1-1; D unclear. Looked up from germline, CDR1 is MDHEN and CDR2 is SYDVKM. The CDR3 has 12 amino acids. V dropped 9 bases and J dropped 2 bases, with 10 bases sitting between them. As DNA, the CDR3 is TGTGCCAGTACTATTTACAACACTGAAGCTTTCTTT. Encoded protein: CASTIYNTEAFF.

This clone has just a few counts. The gene calls are TRBV3-1 (or the pseudogene TRBV3-2) and TRBJ2-4; maybe TRBD2 (5 bases). Deletions cut 4 bases from V and 1 base from J, with 17 bases between. Germline CDR1 reads LGHDT; CDR2 reads YNNKEL (reference sequence). This CDR3 is built from 17 residues. CDR3 sequence: CASSRPGRETAKNIQYF. In DNA form, the CDR3 reads TGTGCCAGCAGCCGGCCGGGAAGAGAGACGGCCAAAAACATTCAGTACTTC.

The CDR3 bases are TGTGCCAGCAGCCCCTCTAGCGGACCTCCCTATACGCAGTATTTT. It translates to CASSPSSGPPYTQYF. This chain connects TRBV14 to TRBJ2-3; 7 bases map to TRBD2. V shed 4 bases, J shed 7 bases, and the junction held 11 bases outside the gene matches. Germline values: CDR1 SGHDN, CDR2 FVKESK. The CDR3 contains 15 residues. The entire variable domain, with the rest obtained from reference TRBV14 and TRBJ2-3, is as follows: EAGVTQFPSHSVIEKGQTVTLRCDPISGHDNLYWYRRVMGKEIKFLLHFVKESKQDESGMPNNRFLAERTGGTYSTLKVQPAELEDSGVYFCASSPSSGPPYTQYFGPGTRLTVL.

The chain joins TRBV19 to TRBJ1-1; D gene ambiguous. Trimming removed 1 base from V and 1 base from J, with 10 bases in between. From germline, CDR1 is LNHDA and CDR2 SQIVND (reference sequence). This CDR3 contains 15 residues. The CDR3 region has the DNA TGTGCCAGTAGTATAGCCCGGAGGAAGAACACTGAAGCTTTCTTT. This codes for CASSIARRKNTEAFF.

The V and J genes are TRBV5-1 and TRBJ1-2; 7 nucleotides line up with TRBD1. The germline V gene has CDR1 SGHRS and CDR2 YFSETQ. This CDR3 contains 15 residues. J gave up 6 bases and V 4 bases, and 12 bases lay outside the gene matches. The CDR3 DNA follows: TGCGCCAGCAGCCTCAGGGGGTCGCTTGGGAATGGCTACACCTTC. Translating gives CASSLRGSLGNGYTF.

V is TRBV7-6 and J is TRBJ2-7; the match to TRBD1 covers 7 bases. From germline, CDR1 is SGHVS and CDR2 FNYEAQ. J lost 3 bases, V lost 4 bases, and 3 bases had no gene match. The CDR3 covers 13 residues. The CDR3 is CASSSGQDYEQYF. The CDR3 DNA reads TGTGCCAGCAGCTCTGGACAGGACTACGAGCAGTACTTC. Looking up the rest from reference TRBV7-6 and TRBJ2-7 gives the full variable domain: GAGVSQSPRYKVTKRGQDVALRCDPISGHVSLYWYRQALGQGPEFLTYFNYEAQQDKSGLPNDRFSAERPEGSISTLTIQRTEQRDSAMYRCASSSGQDYEQYFGPGTRLTVT.

The chain recombines TRBV5-1 with TRBJ2-7; TRBD2 agrees at 7 bases. The CDR3 covers 12 residues. V was pared by 5 bases and J by 6 bases, with 5 bases of the junction left unmatched. From germline, CDR1 is SGHRS and CDR2 YFSETQ. The CDR3: CASSYGGGEQYF. DNA of the CDR3: TGCGCCAGCAGTTACGGCGGGGGCGAGCAGTACTTC. The full variable domain, completed using reference TRBV5-1 and TRBJ2-7, is KAGVTQTPRYLIKTRGQQVTLSCSPISGHRSVSWYQQTPGQGLQFLFEYFSETQRNKGNFPGRFSGRQFSNSRSEMNVSTLELGDSALYLCASSYGGGEQYFGPGTRLTVT.

This sequence joins TRBV27 and TRBJ1-2, with 7 bases matching TRBD1. V gave up 6 bases and J gave up 2 bases; unmatched junction bases: 6. The CDR3 sequence is 14 residues long. Per germline, CDR1 MNHEY and CDR2 SMNVEV (reference sequence). DNA of the CDR3: TGTGCCAGCAGCATCCGACAGGGAAACTATGGCTACACCTTC. Its translation: CASSIRQGNYGYTF.